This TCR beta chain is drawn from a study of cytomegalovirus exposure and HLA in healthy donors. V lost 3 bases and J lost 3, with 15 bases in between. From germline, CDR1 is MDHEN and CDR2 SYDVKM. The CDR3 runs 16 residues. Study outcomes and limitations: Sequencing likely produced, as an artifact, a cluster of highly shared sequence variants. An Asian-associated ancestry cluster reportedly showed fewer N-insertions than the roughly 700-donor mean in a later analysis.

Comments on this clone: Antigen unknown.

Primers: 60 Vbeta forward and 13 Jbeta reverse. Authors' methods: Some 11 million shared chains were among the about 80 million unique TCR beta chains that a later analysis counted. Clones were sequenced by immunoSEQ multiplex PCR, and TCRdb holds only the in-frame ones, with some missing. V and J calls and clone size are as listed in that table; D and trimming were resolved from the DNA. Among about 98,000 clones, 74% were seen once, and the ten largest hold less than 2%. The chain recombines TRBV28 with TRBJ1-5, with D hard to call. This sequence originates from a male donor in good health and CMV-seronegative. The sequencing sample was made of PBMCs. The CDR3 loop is CASSFMGDGYNQPQHF. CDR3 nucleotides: TGTGCCAGCAGTTTCATGGGAGACGGATACAATCAGCCCCAGCATTTT.